The 32 T cell receptor beta chains below come from one sample, sequenced in a study of cytomegalovirus exposure and HLA in healthy donors. Vbeta (60) and Jbeta (13) primers were used in the PCR. The table came from immunoSEQ multiplex PCR; TCRdb's copy has only in-frame clones and leaves some out. Of approximately 150,000 clones detected, 75% to 85% appear once; the ten largest clones hold approximately 11%. The sample consisted of PBMCs. These receptors were collected from a man aged 45 to 65 in good health and CMV-seropositive.

A single count supports this clone. The chain carries TRBV28 and TRBJ2-7; possible D gene TRBD1, 6 bases. CDR3 size: 14 residues. Germline assignment: CDR1 MDHEN and CDR2 SYDVKM. V shed 7 bases and J shed 5 bases, with 18 bases lying between them. This CDR3 reads CASNFLLRGNEQYF. In DNA, the CDR3 is TGTGCCAGCAACTTCTTATTAAGGGGGAACGAGCAGTACTTC.

In this sample, this clone turned up once. V usage is TRBV10-3 and J usage is TRBJ2-1, with 11 bases fitting TRBD2. Germline V CDR1 and CDR2: ENHRY, SYGVKD. J gave up 4 bases and V 4 bases, and 9 bases lay outside the gene matches. The length of the CDR3 is 17 residues. As DNA, the CDR3 is TGTGCCATCAGTGGAACGCTAGCGGGGGGCGCTTACAATGAGCAGTTCTTC. It yields the protein CAISGTLAGGAYNEQFF.

This clone showed up just once. V and J are TRBV10-2 and TRBJ2-7; D possibly corresponds to TRBD1 (5 bases). In germline, CDR1 is WSHSY, CDR2 SAAADI. Deletions cut 5 bases from V and 0 bases from J, with 14 bases between. The CDR3 length is 15 residues. Here the CDR3 reads CASSPPNQGSYEQYF. CDR3 in DNA: TGCGCCAGCAGTCCCCCTAACCAGGGCTCCTACGAGCAGTACTTC.

Comments on this clone: A junction end diverges from the germline sequence, so it may reflect a read error. V usage is TRBV6-5 and J usage is TRBJ2-6; possible D gene TRBD2, 5 bases. CDR3 length equals 12 residues. Germline lookup yields CDR1 MNHEY and CDR2 SVGAGI. CDR3 amino acids: CAAGSGANVLTF. The CDR3 region has the DNA TGCGCGGCGGGCTCTGGGGCCAACGTCCTGACTTTC.

Worth noting for this clone: The identical CDR3 is also encoded by other nucleotide sequences in the sample. The V call is TRBV19, the J call TRBJ2-5; TRBD2 matches 9 bases. Germline V gives CDR1 LNHDA, CDR2 SQIVND (reference sequence). Trimming cost V 2 bases and J 2 bases; bases outside gene matches: 0. The CDR3 is 14 residues long. The CDR3 DNA reads as TGTGCCAGTAGTATACTAGCGGGGCAAGAGACCCAGTACTTC. It specifies CASSILAGQETQYF.

The sample holds a few counts of this clone. This chain links TRBV6-5 with TRBJ2-6, with D maybe TRBD1 (6 bases). Trimming removed 7 bases from V and 0 bases from J, with 10 bases in between. The germline V gene has CDR1 MNHEY and CDR2 SVGAGI. The CDR3 is 15 amino acids. CDR3 amino acids: CASKTGFSGANVLTF. In nucleotides, the CDR3 is TGTGCCAGCAAGACAGGATTCTCTGGGGCCAACGTCCTGACTTTC.

This sequence joins TRBV5-8 and TRBJ2-7; the D is unclear. CDR1 is SGHTS, CDR2 YDEGEE, per germline. CDR3 length: 12 amino acids. Trimming removed 6 bases at V and 3 bases at J, with 10 bases between. The CDR3 DNA is TGTGCCAGCACCGACGGAGACTACGAGCAGTACTTC. It encodes CASTDGDYEQYF.

This clone was detected a few times. The chain links TRBV29-1 to TRBJ1-1, with TRBD1 as a possible D gene (5 bases). Germline-derived CDR1 and CDR2 are SQVTM and ANQGSEA. V was shortened by 3 bases and J by 0 bases, with 11 bases between the two germline ends. The CDR3 has 14 amino acids. The CDR3 reads CSVDFGGMNTEAFF. The CDR3 DNA follows: TGCAGCGTTGACTTTGGGGGGATGAACACTGAAGCTTTCTTT.

The rearrangement uses TRBV19 and TRBJ1-5; 7 positions agree with TRBD1. Germline V CDR1 and CDR2: LNHDA, SQIVND (reference sequence). Trimming removed 7 bases from V and 0 bases from J; junction bases left unmatched: 9. CDR3 length: 16 residues. The CDR3 DNA reads TGTGCCAGTATTAACGACAGGGCCGGTAGCAATCAGCCCCAGCATTTT. Residues: CASINDRAGSNQPQHF.

The chain couples TRBV19 to TRBJ1-2; D possibly corresponds to TRBD1 (6 bases). Germline CDR1 and CDR2: LNHDA and SQIVND (reference sequence). The V end was cut by 7 bases, the J end by 0 bases, with 15 bases between. The CDR3 extends over 15 amino acids. CDR3 sequence reads: CASTLIDRTNYGYTF. The CDR3, as DNA: TGTGCCAGTACCCTTATAGACAGGACTAACTATGGCTACACCTTC.

This chain uses TRBV6-1 with TRBJ2-7; possibly TRBD2 for D (6 bases). The V end lost 8 bases, the J end lost 4 bases, and 15 bases lay between the germline ends. The CDR3 is made up of 13 amino acids. Germline V gene data show CDR1 as MNHNS and CDR2 as SASEGT. The CDR3 protein is CASRSPGDYEQYF. The CDR3 DNA sequence: TGTGCCAGCCGTAGCCCGGGAGATTACGAGCAGTACTTC.

The rearrangement links TRBV7-9 to TRBJ1-1; D possibly corresponds to TRBD1 (5 bases). Germline CDR1 SEHNR, CDR2 FQNEAQ (reference sequence). This CDR3 is 11 amino acids long. V lost 11 bases to trimming and J lost 1 base, with 8 bases between them. This CDR3 is CAVGPNTEAFF. The DNA for the CDR3 is TGTGCCGTGGGGCCGAACACTGAAGCTTTCTTT.

The rearrangement links TRBV28 to TRBJ2-3; 7 nucleotides line up with TRBD1. Germline V gene data show CDR1 as MDHEN and CDR2 as SYDVKM. V trimming: 5 bases; J trimming: 2 bases; junction bases outside the gene matches: 7. The CDR3 is 15 residues long. CDR3: CASSIRQGFTDTQYF. In DNA, the CDR3 is TGTGCCAGCAGTATTAGACAGGGATTCACAGATACGCAGTATTTT.

The CDR3 loop reads CASNRDTATDTQYF. CDR3 bases: TGTGCCAGCAACCGGGACACCGCCACAGATACGCAGTATTTT. V and J are TRBV2 and TRBJ2-3; TRBD1 is a possible D gene (6 bases). This CDR3 has 14 amino acids. Germline assignment: CDR1 SNHLY and CDR2 FYNNEI. V was shortened by 7 bases and J by 2 bases, with 13 bases between the two germline ends.

CDR3 residues: CASSVSRNTEAFF. Here the CDR3 DNA reads TGTGCCAGTAGTGTAAGTAGGAACACTGAAGCTTTCTTT. This chain links TRBV19 with TRBJ1-1; D not resolved. The germline CDR1 and CDR2 sequences are LNHDA and SQIVND (reference sequence). Trimming stripped 5 bases from V and 1 base from J, with 8 bases between. The CDR3 is 13 residues long.

This chain uses TRBV5-6 with TRBJ1-1, with D unclear. Germline values: CDR1 SGHDT, CDR2 YYEEEE. The CDR3 spans 12 residues. With 7 bases removed from V and 5 bases from J, the gap between germline ends came to 12 bases. The CDR3 bases are TGTGCCAGCGAATTGGCGGGTACTGAAGCTTTCTTT. Protein product: CASELAGTEAFF.

This clone was counted once. V gene TRBV9 combines with J gene TRBJ2-7, with 11 nucleotides matching TRBD2. V lost 1 base and J lost 7; bases outside the gene matches: 13. Germline CDR1 SGDLS, CDR2 YYNGEE. CDR3 length: 17 amino acids. CDR3 loop: CASSVSGTSGTPGEQYF. CDR3 sequence (DNA): TGTGCCAGCAGCGTATCCGGGACTAGCGGTACCCCGGGGGAGCAGTACTTC.

The rearrangement uses TRBV27 and TRBJ2-1; 9 nucleotides line up with TRBD2. After removal of 5 bases from V and 2 bases from J, the junction contained 4 bases not matched to a gene. The CDR3 sequence is 15 residues long. Per germline, CDR1 MNHEY and CDR2 SMNVEV (reference sequence). CDR3 sequence reads: CASSPSGTAYNEQFF. For the CDR3, the DNA is TGTGCCAGCAGTCCTAGCGGGACGGCCTACAATGAGCAGTTCTTC.

The chain has TRBV10-2 and TRBJ1-1; 8 nucleotides line up with TRBD1. The length of the CDR3 is 15 residues. The V segment lost 2 bases and the J segment 1 base; nucleotides outside the gene matches: 3. CDR1 and CDR2 (germline): WSHSY, SAAADI. CDR3 bases: TGCGCCAGCAGTGAGACAACAGGGGGGAACACTGAAGCTTTCTTT. Translation: CASSETTGGNTEAFF.

This clone was counted a single time. The gene calls are TRBV15 and TRBJ2-2, with 11 bases identical to TRBD2. The V gene end was trimmed by 6 bases and the J gene end by 8 bases; junction bases not matched to a gene: 5. Per the germline V gene, CDR1 is LNHNV and CDR2 is YYDKDF (reference sequence). This CDR3 is built from 14 residues. CDR3 region: CATSCSGGGGELFF. In nucleotides, the CDR3 is TGTGCCACCAGTTGTAGCGGGGGGGGAGGGGAGCTGTTTTTT.

This clone has a handful of counts. CDR3 bases: TGCAGCGCCCCGGGGGGGGAGACCCAGTACTTC. Residues: CSAPGGETQYF. V gene TRBV29-1 combines with J gene TRBJ2-5, with 8 bases aligning to TRBD2. V lost 7 bases and J lost 5; bases outside the gene matches: 3. This CDR3 is built from 11 residues. The germline gives CDR1 SQVTM, CDR2 ANQGSEA.

V gene TRBV18 combines with J gene TRBJ2-5; D call uncertain. Germline CDR1 is KGHSH and CDR2 is LQKENI. The CDR3 has 15 residues. Between the trimmed V and J ends, which lost 3 bases and 0 bases, there was a span of 11 bases. CDR3: CASSPEEPYQETQYF. The DNA for the CDR3 is TGTGCCAGCTCACCCGAAGAGCCCTACCAAGAGACCCAGTACTTC. Combining the CDR3 with reference TRBV18 and TRBJ2-5 gives the whole variable domain NAGVMQNPRHLVRRRGQEARLRCSPMKGHSHVYWYRQLPEEGLKFMVYLQKENIIDESGMPKERFSAEFPKEGPSILRIQQVVRGDSAAYFCASSPEEPYQETQYFGPGTRLLVL.

The chain carries TRBV29-1 and TRBJ2-2, with a weak D call TRBD2 (5 bases). The CDR3 totals 14 residues. Germline loops: CDR1 SQVTM, CDR2 ANQGSEA. V lost 6 bases, J lost 0 bases, and 11 bases lay in between. CDR3 protein: CSVLPGTNTGELFF. CDR3 DNA sequence: TGCAGCGTCCTGCCCGGGACGAACACCGGGGAGCTGTTTTTT.

Only a few counts were recorded for this clone. The chain couples TRBV4-1 to TRBJ1-3, with D perhaps matching TRBD1 (6 bases). In germline, CDR1 is MGHRA, CDR2 YSYEKL. This CDR3 comprises 19 residues. V was pared by 4 bases and J by 0 bases, with 22 bases between. The CDR3 DNA reads as TGCGCCAGCAGCCCTTTATTACGGCCAGGGGCCTTCTCTGGAAACACCATATATTTT. This gives the protein CASSPLLRPGAFSGNTIYF.

This clone showed up just a few times. This chain links TRBV4-1 with TRBJ1-2; 7 nucleotides line up with TRBD1. The germline gives CDR1 MGHRA, CDR2 YSYEKL. The length of the CDR3 is 16 residues. The junction had 9 bases not matched to a gene; V was cut back by 1 base and J by 4 bases. CDR3 sequence reads: CASSQGADRFSYGYTF. The CDR3 DNA reads TGCGCCAGCAGCCAAGGGGCGGACAGGTTTAGCTATGGCTACACCTTC.

This clone is a singleton in its sample. The V call is TRBV7-2, the J call TRBJ2-5, with D unclear. Trimming stripped 0 bases from V and 5 bases from J, with 13 bases between. Germline V lookup: CDR1 SGHTA, CDR2 FQGNSA. This CDR3 spans 15 amino acids. The CDR3 region has the DNA TGTGCCAGCAGCTTAGCGATCCTAGGTGCGGAGACCCAGTACTTC. The encoded protein is CASSLAILGAETQYF.

The chain links TRBV5-4 to TRBJ2-7; TRBD1 matches 9 bases. The germline CDR1 and CDR2 sequences are SGHNT and YYREEE (reference sequence). There are 14 residues in the CDR3. V shed 3 bases, J shed 7 bases, and the junction held 8 bases outside the gene matches. The CDR3 sequence is CASSSWTGEGEQYF. Here the CDR3 DNA reads TGTGCCAGCAGCTCATGGACAGGGGAGGGAGAGCAGTACTTC.

The V gene is TRBV30, the J gene TRBJ1-5, with 11 bases lining up with TRBD1. Germline V CDR1 and CDR2: GTSNPN, SVGIG (reference sequence). The CDR3 loop spans 15 amino acids. J lost 8 bases, V lost 5 bases, and 11 bases had no gene match. CDR3 coding DNA: TGTGCCTGGGAGGCCGGGACAGGGGGATCGGAGCCCCAGCATTTT. This codes for CAWEAGTGGSEPQHF.

This sequence joins TRBV25-1 and TRBJ2-7; 13 nucleotides match TRBD2. CDR1 is MGHDK, CDR2 SYGVNS, per germline. The CDR3 has 16 residues. V lost 3 bases and J lost 9; bases outside the gene matches: 11. The CDR3 protein is CASSELGLAGYDTQYF. CDR3 in DNA: TGTGCCAGCAGTGAGTTGGGACTAGCGGGGTACGACACGCAGTACTTC.

The CDR3 coding sequence is TGTGCCTGGAGCGCGCCCTTAGAGCCCCAGCATTTT. This translates into CAWSAPLEPQHF. This chain connects TRBV30 to TRBJ1-5; D is undetermined. Looked up from germline, CDR1 is GTSNPN and CDR2 is SVGIG (reference sequence). CDR3 length: 12 residues. V was shortened by 3 bases and J by 8 bases, with 11 bases between the two germline ends.

The CDR3 reads CAISESDQQGGELFF. In nucleotides, the CDR3 is TGTGCCATCAGTGAGTCGGATCAGCAGGGCGGGGAGCTGTTTTTT. This chain uses TRBV10-3 with TRBJ2-2; maybe TRBD1 (5 bases). The CDR3 is 15 amino acids. Germline V gives CDR1 ENHRY, CDR2 SYGVKD. Deletions cut 0 bases from V and 7 bases from J, with 12 bases between.

The V call is TRBV30, the J call TRBJ1-1; TRBD1 might be the D (6 bases). The CDR3 has 14 amino acids. V dropped 5 bases and J dropped 3 bases, with 16 bases sitting between them. The germline V gene encodes CDR1 GTSNPN and CDR2 SVGIG (reference sequence). The CDR3 nucleotides are TGTGCCTGGCAACAGGGACCTCCCTACACTGAAGCTTTCTTT. Its protein product is CAWQQGPPYTEAFF.